The 20 T cell receptor beta chains below were found in one sample sequenced in a study of CD8 T cells in Susac syndrome. When the RNA was reverse transcribed, random hexamers were used with an input of about 0.5 to 1 ug. TCRdb recomputed calls from the immunoSEQ multiplex PCR reads with MiXCR, one row per CDR3 protein. The table shows fewer than 85,000 distinct CDR3 sequences, with roughly 94% occurring only once. Material: CD8+ T cells from PBMCs. These receptors originate from a human donor with Susac syndrome.

CDR3 nucleotides: TGTGCCAGCAGTTCAGGGGGGGTGAACACTGAAGCTTTCTTT. As protein: CASSSGGVNTEAFF. V is TRBV12-3 or TRBV12-4 and J is TRBJ1-1; 7 bases match TRBD1. The CDR3 consists of 14 residues. V dropped 4 bases and J dropped 0; count of bases not matched to a gene: 2.

This chain connects TRBV27 to TRBJ2-3; no clear D. The V gene's germline CDR1 is MNHEY and CDR2 SMNVEV (reference sequence). V shed 6 bases and J shed 0 bases, with 13 bases lying between them. The CDR3 loop spans 15 amino acids. The CDR3 DNA is TGTGCCAGCAGCCTTACTGTCACTAGCACAGATACGCAGTATTTT. Translation: CASSLTVTSTDTQYF.

The chain carries TRBV29-1 and TRBJ2-7, with TRBD1 as a possible D gene (5 bases). V lost 4 bases, J lost 2 bases, and 6 bases lay in between. CDR1 SQVTM and CDR2 ANQGSEA come from the germline V gene. The CDR3 extends over 11 amino acids. In nucleotides, the CDR3 is TGCAGCGTTGTGGACACCTACGAGCAGTACTTC. It is translated as CSVVDTYEQYF.

The chain couples TRBV5-6 to TRBJ2-7; possibly TRBD2 for D (6 bases). Per the germline V gene, CDR1 is SGHDT and CDR2 is YYEEEE. V lost 1 base and J 6 bases, leaving 14 bases between the germline ends. The CDR3 is made up of 14 amino acids. CDR3 protein: CASSLRAGRGEQYF. CDR3 coding DNA: TGTGCCAGCAGCTTGAGGGCGGGGCGCGGCGAGCAGTACTTC.

The chain recombines TRBV7-9 with TRBJ1-2, with 7 nucleotides matching TRBD1. J was trimmed by 4 bases and V by 5 bases; bases with no gene match: 10. Germline V CDR1 and CDR2: SEHNR, FQNEAQ (reference sequence). This CDR3 contains 15 residues. In nucleotides, the CDR3 is TGTGCCAGCAGCAATGGGGACAGTACCGCCTATGGCTACACCTTC. Translated: CASSNGDSTAYGYTF.

This chain links TRBV2 with TRBJ1-4; D is unclear. Trimming stripped 2 bases from V and 12 bases from J, with 10 bases between. This CDR3 has 12 amino acids. Germline V gene data show CDR1 as SNHLY and CDR2 as FYNNEI. The CDR3, as DNA: TGTGCCAGCAGTGAAATAGAGAGGGAACTGTTTTTT. Residues: CASSEIERELFF.

The CDR3 here is CASSPRPGLAEETQYF. The CDR3 nucleotides read TGTGCCAGCAGCCCCCGTCCGGGACTAGCGGAAGAGACCCAGTACTTC. This chain connects TRBV7-9 to TRBJ2-5; 11 nucleotides match TRBD2. V dropped 5 bases and J dropped 3; count of bases not matched to a gene: 8. The germline gives CDR1 SEHNR, CDR2 FQNEAQ (reference sequence). The length of the CDR3 is 16 residues. Based on the CDR3 plus reference TRBV7-9 and TRBJ2-5, the full variable domain is DTGVSQNPRHKITKRGQNVTFRCDPISEHNRLYWYRQTLGQGPEFLTYFQNEAQLEKSRLLSDRFSAERPKGSFSTLEIQRTEQGDSAMYLCASSPRPGLAEETQYFGPGTRLLVL.

The gene calls are TRBV20-1 and TRBJ2-3; TRBD2 matches 9 bases. V was clipped by 5 bases and J by 5 bases; unmatched bases: 14. The CDR3 spans 16 residues. The V gene's germline CDR1 is DFQATT and CDR2 SNEGSKA (reference sequence). The CDR3 DNA follows: TGCAGTGCTGTCCGGCTAGCGGGGAGGACGGGAGATACGCAGTATTTT. Amino acid sequence: CSAVRLAGRTGDTQYF.

The chain couples TRBV5-1 to TRBJ1-1, with a weak D call TRBD1 (5 bases). Between the trimmed V and J ends, which lost 4 bases and 6 bases, there was a span of 13 bases. Germline assignment: CDR1 SGHRS and CDR2 YFSETQ. This CDR3 comprises 13 residues. CDR3 nucleotide sequence: TGCGCCAGCAGCCCGGACACTGACTCTGAAGCTTTCTTT. Its translation: CASSPDTDSEAFF.

The rearrangement links TRBV20-1 to TRBJ2-7; 8 bases agree with TRBD2. The CDR3 consists of 14 residues. Per germline, CDR1 DFQATT and CDR2 SNEGSKA (reference sequence). Trimming took 6 bases from V and 7 from J; bases not matched to a gene: 14. CDR3 sequence (DNA): TGCAGTGCCACCCCCGGGACTAGGTATCAAGAGCAGTACTTC. Translated, it gives CSATPGTRYQEQYF.

The chain uses TRBV12-5 and TRBJ2-7, with TRBD1 matching over 9 bases. Germline V lookup: CDR1 LGHNT, CDR2 FRNRAP. The CDR3 sequence is 15 residues long. Trimming cost V 2 bases and J 2 bases; bases outside gene matches: 4. The CDR3 DNA is TGTGCTAGTGGTTTGCCCGGACAGGGGACCTACGAGCAGTACTTC. Translation: CASGLPGQGTYEQYF.

By share of the sample, this clonotype is medium-sized. The chain carries TRBV7-9 and TRBJ1-2; 10 nucleotides match TRBD1. The V gene end was trimmed by 5 bases and the J gene end by 2 bases; junction bases not matched to a gene: 5. Germline values: CDR1 SEHNR, CDR2 FQNEAQ (reference sequence). The CDR3 runs 15 residues. CDR3 region: CASSRGQGDNYGYTF. In DNA, the CDR3 is TGTGCCAGCAGCCGTGGACAGGGGGACAACTATGGCTACACCTTC.

V is TRBV7-9 and J is TRBJ1-5; TRBD1 matches 9 bases. V lost 4 bases, J lost 4 bases, and 5 bases stayed unmatched. This CDR3 spans 15 amino acids. Germline V CDR1 and CDR2: SEHNR, FQNEAQ (reference sequence). For the CDR3, the DNA is TGTGCCAGCAGCTCCGGGACAGGGAGAAATCAGCCCCAGCATTTT. Translation: CASSSGTGRNQPQHF.

This chain connects TRBV7-9 to TRBJ2-7; D may match TRBD1 or TRBD2 (5 bases each). CDR1 is SEHNR, CDR2 FQNEAQ, per germline (reference sequence). Trimming stripped 3 bases from V and 7 bases from J, with 16 bases between. The CDR3 length is 14 residues. This CDR3 is CASSLDGGTGEQYF. In DNA, the CDR3 is TGTGCCAGCAGCTTGGATGGGGGAACGGGGGAGCAGTACTTC.

The table lists this clonotype with a count of one. This chain links TRBV4-1 with TRBJ1-1, with D perhaps matching TRBD1 (6 bases). Germline V gene data show CDR1 as MGHRA and CDR2 as YSYEKL. This CDR3 comprises 16 residues. V lost 0 bases to trimming and J lost 1 base, with 12 bases between them. The CDR3 reads CASSQEQGRKNTEAFF. CDR3 coding DNA: TGCGCCAGCAGCCAAGAGCAGGGGCGGAAGAACACTGAAGCTTTCTTT.

The CDR3 region has the DNA TGTGCCAGCACCTCCGACAAATATAATTCACCCCTCCACTTT. Translating it yields CASTSDKYNSPLHF. The chain combines TRBV7-9 with TRBJ1-6; D gene ambiguous. The CDR3 spans 14 residues. Per the germline V gene, CDR1 is SEHNR and CDR2 is FQNEAQ (reference sequence). V lost 7 bases, J lost 4 bases, and 11 bases lay in between.

This chain joins TRBV9 and TRBJ2-7; 8 nucleotides match TRBD2. The CDR3 runs to 15 residues. Germline assignment: CDR1 SGDLS and CDR2 YYNGEE. V lost 3 bases, J lost 4 bases, and 9 bases stayed unmatched. CDR3 DNA: TGTGCCAGCAGCGGGACCGGGACTAGGGGATACGAGCAGTACTTC. Translated: CASSGTGTRGYEQYF. Full variable domain (outside the CDR3, taken from reference TRBV9 and TRBJ2-7): DSGVTQTPKHLITATGQRVTLRCSPRSGDLSVYWYQQSLDQGLQFLIQYYNGEERAKGNILERFSAQQFPDLHSELNLSSLELGDSALYFCASSGTGTRGYEQYFGPGTRLTVT.

This clonotype was seen only once. The V gene is TRBV12-3 or TRBV12-4, the J gene TRBJ2-1; no clear D gene. The CDR3 loop spans 11 amino acids. The ends were cut back, 6 bases at V and 9 bases at J, with 9 bases in the middle. The CDR3: CASRSEGEQFF. The CDR3 DNA sequence: TGTGCCAGCAGAAGCGAAGGTGAGCAGTTCTTC.

The chain joins TRBV27 to TRBJ2-1; TRBD1 is a possible D gene (6 bases). The CDR3 runs 13 residues. CDR1 and CDR2 (germline): MNHEY, SMNVEV (reference sequence). The V and J ends lost 2 bases and 8 bases respectively, with 10 bases between them. CDR3 residues: CASSLNRAYEQFF. The CDR3 DNA is TGTGCCAGCAGTTTAAACAGGGCCTATGAGCAGTTCTTC.

The rearrangement joins TRBV6-2 or TRBV6-3 to TRBJ1-5; possibly TRBD1 for D (5 bases). Between the trimmed V and J ends, which lost 5 bases and 6 bases, there was a span of 17 bases. Germline loops: CDR1 MNHEY, CDR2 SVGEGT. This CDR3 is built from 15 residues. CDR3 bases: TGTGCCAGCAGTCCCCCTGGGGGGATGAGTCAGCCCCAGCATTTT. This encodes CASSPPGGMSQPQHF.